The 18 T cell receptor beta chains presented below share a single source sample, sequenced in a study of blood T cell repertoires in COVID-19. Produced via immunoSEQ multiplex PCR; TCRdb's table is partial and in-frame only. This table holds fewer than 130,000 clones, over 65% found once. Sequencing was done on a sample of peripheral blood. These receptors were taken from an elderly woman with acute or convalescent COVID-19.

Only a few counts were recorded for this clone. V is TRBV30 and J is TRBJ1-4, with D tentatively TRBD1 (6 bases). CDR1 and CDR2 from the germline V gene are GTSNPN and SVGIG (reference sequence). V lost 0 bases and J 9 bases, leaving 17 bases between the germline ends. The CDR3 length is 15 residues. The CDR3 sequence is CAWSVVGARGKKLFF. CDR3 nucleotides: TGTGCCTGGAGTGTAGTGGGGGCGAGGGGGAAAAAACTGTTTTTT.

The CDR3 bases are TGTGCCAGCAGGAGCAATAGCAATCAGCCCCAGCATTTT. Protein product: CASRSNSNQPQHF. The genes are TRBV6-5 and TRBJ1-5; no firm D call. Trimming left V 6 bases short and J 0 bases short, with 6 bases between. Germline-derived CDR1 and CDR2 are MNHEY and SVGAGI. This CDR3 comprises 13 residues.

This clone was counted once. The rearrangement uses TRBV7-2 and TRBJ1-3; D is uncertain. Trimming took 2 bases from V and 8 from J, leaving 28 bases between them. Germline V gene sequence: CDR1 SGHTA, CDR2 FQGNSA. This CDR3 comprises 19 residues. CDR3 loop: CASSLLDYYLVQEEDTIYF. DNA for the CDR3: TGTGCCAGCAGCTTACTGGACTATTACCTAGTCCAAGAGGAAGACACCATATATTTT.

Notes on this clone: This same CDR3 is encoded by further DNA sequences in the sample. The chain employs TRBV3-1 (or the pseudogene TRBV3-2) and TRBJ1-6, with unresolved D. The germline CDR1 and CDR2 sequences are LGHDT and YNNKEL (reference sequence). Trimming pared 0 bases from V and 7 bases from J, leaving 10 bases between. The CDR3 covers 15 residues. CDR3 loop: CASSQDGGVNSPLHF. CDR3 nucleotides: TGTGCCAGCAGCCAAGACGGCGGGGTCAATTCACCCCTCCACTTT.

This clone showed up just once. This chain connects TRBV13 to TRBJ1-4, with D hard to call. Germline CDR1 is PRHDT and CDR2 is FYEKMQ (reference sequence). Deletions cut 9 bases from V and 4 bases from J, with 12 bases between. This CDR3 region has 13 residues. The chain's CDR3 is CASSSRLNEKLFF. Written as DNA, the CDR3 is TGTGCCAGTTCCTCTAGACTTAATGAAAAACTGTTTTTT.

This clone was seen a handful of times. The chain has TRBV4-2 and TRBJ1-2, with TRBD1 matching over 11 bases. CDR1 and CDR2 (germline): LGHNA, YNFKEQ. CDR3 length: 17 residues. J gave up 8 bases and V 0 bases, and 11 bases lay outside the gene matches. This chain's CDR3 is CASSQEFGQGALGGYTF. In DNA form, the CDR3 reads TGTGCCAGCAGCCAAGAGTTCGGACAGGGGGCGCTCGGGGGCTACACCTTC.

The rearrangement uses TRBV18 and TRBJ2-7, with D possibly TRBD1 on 5 matching bases. The CDR3 is 14 amino acids. CDR1 and CDR2 (germline): KGHSH, LQKENI. V lost 3 bases and J lost 0, with 9 bases in between. In DNA form, the CDR3 reads TGTGCCAGCTCACCTCCCAGGGACTCCTACGAGCAGTACTTC. Its translation is CASSPPRDSYEQYF.

V usage is TRBV18 and J usage is TRBJ1-1; TRBD1 matches 7 bases. The CDR3 extends over 13 amino acids. From germline, CDR1 is KGHSH and CDR2 LQKENI. J gave up 5 bases and V 6 bases, and 6 bases lay outside the gene matches. CDR3 nucleotides: TGTGCCAGCTCGCCAGCACAGGGGACTGAAGCTTTCTTT. Translated: CASSPAQGTEAFF. Full variable domain (remainder filled in from reference TRBV18 and TRBJ1-1): NAGVMQNPRHLVRRRGQEARLRCSPMKGHSHVYWYRQLPEEGLKFMVYLQKENIIDESGMPKERFSAEFPKEGPSILRIQQVVRGDSAAYFCASSPAQGTEAFFGQGTRLTVV.

This chain connects TRBV7-8 to TRBJ2-5, with TRBD1 identical over 8 bases. Unmatched junction bases numbered 3, after V lost 7 bases and J lost 5 bases. Germline CDR1 and CDR2: SGHVS and FQNEAQ. The CDR3 covers 12 residues. The CDR3 bases are TGTGCCAGCATGGGACAGGTGGAGACCCAGTACTTC. Translated: CASMGQVETQYF.

The gene calls are TRBV28 and TRBJ1-2; 8 bases agree with TRBD1. The CDR3 contains 14 residues. Germline lookup yields CDR1 MDHEN and CDR2 SYDVKM. V shed 6 bases, J shed 8 bases, and the junction held 11 bases outside the gene matches. CDR3: CASSGGQGTGGYTF. DNA of the CDR3: TGTGCCAGCAGCGGCGGACAGGGTACGGGGGGCTACACCTTC.

The table lists this clone with a few counts. J is TRBJ1-5 and V is TRBV4-3; D gene unclear. V was cut by 0 bases and J by 6 bases, with 18 bases left in between. The CDR3 is 17 amino acids. In germline, CDR1 is LGHNA, CDR2 YSLEER. The CDR3 DNA reads as TGCGCCAGCAGCCAAGATATCGGGGTAGCACCCAGTCAGCCCCAGCATTTT. This gives the protein CASSQDIGVAPSQPQHF.

CDR3 sequence (DNA): TGTGCCAGTAGTATGGGGGGAAACGGCAATCAGCCCCAGCATTTT. Residues: CASSMGGNGNQPQHF. The J gene is TRBJ1-5, the V gene TRBV19; D is possibly TRBD1 (5 bases). V was clipped by 3 bases and J by 2 bases, with 11 bases between them. The CDR3 extends over 15 amino acids. Per the germline V gene, CDR1 is LNHDA and CDR2 is SQIVND (reference sequence).

The chain couples TRBV5-4 to TRBJ1-1; TRBD1 agrees at 7 bases. Germline V lookup: CDR1 SGHNT, CDR2 YYREEE (reference sequence). V trimming: 4 bases; J trimming: 5 bases; junction bases outside the gene matches: 5. The CDR3 consists of 13 residues. CDR3 sequence (DNA): TGTGCCAGCAGCGTAACAGGGGAAACTGAAGCTTTCTTT. Its translation is CASSVTGETEAFF.

The J gene is TRBJ1-4, the V gene TRBV19; 8 nucleotides match TRBD1. The CDR3 consists of 15 residues. Germline loops: CDR1 LNHDA, CDR2 SQIVND (reference sequence). Losses at the gene ends were 1 base for V and 7 bases for J; bases not matched to a gene: 5. CDR3 in amino acids: CASSIARTGFEKLFF. The CDR3 DNA follows: TGTGCCAGTAGTATAGCTAGGACAGGGTTTGAAAAACTGTTTTTT.

This chain connects TRBV11-3 to TRBJ2-3; D may be TRBD2 (6 bases). CDR1 is SGHNT and CDR2 is YENEEA in the germline V gene. Trimming pared 9 bases from V and 2 bases from J, leaving 15 bases between. CDR3 length: 14 amino acids. CDR3 sequence (DNA): TGTGCCAGTTCCCGGGACTCCCTCACAGATACGCAGTATTTT. It translates to CASSRDSLTDTQYF.

The V gene is TRBV3-1 (or the pseudogene TRBV3-2), the J gene TRBJ2-6; no reliable D call. With 4 bases removed from V and 13 bases from J, the gap between germline ends came to 14 bases. The CDR3 has 13 residues. Looked up from germline, CDR1 is LGHDT and CDR2 is YNNKEL (reference sequence). CDR3 DNA: TGTGCCAGCAGCCTAACGGGTTTGAGGGTCCTGACTTTC. This gives the protein CASSLTGLRVLTF.

This clone turned up a few times. This rearrangement joins TRBV5-4 to TRBJ1-3; D not resolved. CDR3 length equals 17 residues. Trimming left V 0 bases short and J 1 base short, with 14 bases between. In germline, CDR1 is SGHNT, CDR2 YYREEE (reference sequence). The CDR3 DNA sequence: TGTGCCAGCAGCTTGGGACCCCCCGGCGGGTCTGGAAACACCATATATTTT. This encodes CASSLGPPGGSGNTIYF.

This chain connects TRBV18 to TRBJ1-2; TRBD1 agrees at 8 bases. The V and J ends lost 4 bases and 6 bases, in that order; junction bases with no gene match: 7. The CDR3 is 14 amino acids. From germline, CDR1 is KGHSH and CDR2 LQKENI. The CDR3 DNA reads TGTGCCAGCTCACTGCAGGGGGCAGCAGATGGCTACACCTTC. Protein product: CASSLQGAADGYTF. Supplemented by reference TRBV18 and TRBJ1-2, the full variable domain reads NAGVMQNPRHLVRRRGQEARLRCSPMKGHSHVYWYRQLPEEGLKFMVYLQKENIIDESGMPKERFSAEFPKEGPSILRIQQVVRGDSAAYFCASSLQGAADGYTFGSGTRLTVV.